These 13 T cell receptor beta chains share one sample of origin, sequenced in a study of CD8+CD57+ T cells in acquired aplastic anemia. Investigators profiled TCR beta VDJ and CDR3 from genomic DNA template. TCRdb itself ran the reads through MiXCR, one entry per CDR3 protein. The sample lists hundreds of thousands of distinct CDR3 sequences; 65% to 75% were seen once. Sample: sorted CD4+, CD8+, or CD8+CD57+ T cells (not recorded which) from PBMCs. The receptors originated from a human donor in good health, serving as a control.

Points on this clonotype: This may stem from a read error, because a much larger clone lies one nucleotide away. V is TRBV12-3 or TRBV12-4 and J is TRBJ1-2, with 7 positions matching TRBD1. This CDR3 spans 13 amino acids. Trimming cost V 6 bases and J 9 bases; bases outside gene matches: 10. The CDR3, as DNA: TGTGCCAGCAGACTGACAGGGAATGCGCGCTACACCTTC. Translating gives CASRLTGNARYTF.

Regarding this clonotype: A junction end diverges from the germline sequence, so it may reflect a read error. This sequence joins TRBV7-6 and TRBJ1-2; 7 bases map to TRBD1. This CDR3 spans 14 amino acids. In germline, CDR1 is SGHVS, CDR2 FNYEAQ. CDR3 bases: TGTGCCAGCAGGGAACAGGGGAGGCATTCACCCCTCAACTTC. Amino acids: CASREQGRHSPLNF.

This clonotype has just a few counts. One junction end does not reproduce the germline sequence, and a read error may be involved. The CDR3 DNA sequence: TGCGCCAGCAGTGAATCTAGCAATCAGCCCCAGCGTTTT. Its translation: CASSESSNQPQRF. The chain joins TRBV10-1 to TRBJ1-5, with no clear D. The CDR3 extends over 13 amino acids. Germline lookup yields CDR1 WNHNN and CDR2 SYGVQD (reference sequence).

Many counts were recorded for this clonotype. This chain links TRBV6-6 with TRBJ1-5; D is unresolved. With 2 bases removed from V and 7 bases from J, the gap between germline ends came to 12 bases. Germline CDR1 reads MNHNY; CDR2 reads SVGAGI (reference sequence). The CDR3 is 14 amino acids. CDR3 nucleotides: TGTGCCAGCAGTTACCATTCACAGTCCCAGCCCCAGCATTTT. Translated: CASSYHSQSQPQHF.

The chain recombines TRBV12-5 with TRBJ2-1; maybe TRBD2 (6 bases). This CDR3 region has 14 residues. Germline CDR1 reads LGHNT; CDR2 reads FRNRAP. V lost 6 bases and J lost 6, with 15 bases in between. The CDR3 loop is CASGVVEGGNEQFF. DNA of the CDR3: TGTGCTAGTGGCGTAGTGGAGGGCGGCAATGAGCAGTTCTTC.

The J gene is TRBJ1-1, the V gene TRBV29-1, with 11 bases fitting TRBD1. The CDR3 sequence is 13 residues long. V was clipped by 6 bases and J by 4 bases; unmatched bases: 4. The germline gives CDR1 SQVTM, CDR2 ANQGSEA. CDR3 residues: CSVRGTGGTEAFF. The CDR3, as DNA: TGCAGCGTGAGGGGGACAGGGGGCACTGAAGCTTTCTTT.

V is TRBV7-9 and J is TRBJ2-6; TRBD2 is a possible D gene (6 bases). Per germline, CDR1 SEHNR and CDR2 FQNEAQ (reference sequence). This CDR3 is 15 amino acids long. V was pared by 1 base and J by 19 bases, with 23 bases between. The CDR3 DNA reads TGTGCCAGCAGCTTAGAGGCGGGATACGAGCAGTACTTCACTTTC. It is translated as CASSLEAGYEQYFTF. Drawing the rest from reference TRBV7-9 and TRBJ2-6, the complete variable domain is DTGVSQNPRHKITKRGQNVTFRCDPISEHNRLYWYRQTLGQGPEFLTYFQNEAQLEKSRLLSDRFSAERPKGSFSTLEIQRTEQGDSAMYLCASSLEAGYEQYFTFGAGSRLTVL.

The chain is built from TRBV12-3 or TRBV12-4 and TRBJ1-5, with unresolved D. There are 15 residues in the CDR3. Between the trimmed V and J ends, which lost 1 base and 3 bases, there was a span of 10 bases. CDR3: CASSLEARFNQPQHF. CDR3 DNA: TGTGCCAGCAGTTTAGAGGCCAGGTTCAATCAGCCCCAGCATTTT.

V and J are TRBV5-1 and TRBJ2-2; 7 bases line up with TRBD1. CDR3 length: 13 amino acids. Germline V gene data show CDR1 as SGHRS and CDR2 as YFSETQ. V dropped 2 bases and J dropped 12; count of bases not matched to a gene: 7. This CDR3 is CASSLLGQEKLFF. The CDR3 coding sequence is TGCGCCAGCAGCTTACTTGGACAGGAGAAGCTGTTTTTT. Full variable domain (rest looked up from reference TRBV5-1 and TRBJ2-2): KAGVTQTPRYLIKTRGQQVTLSCSPISGHRSVSWYQQTPGQGLQFLFEYFSETQRNKGNFPGRFSGRQFSNSRSEMNVSTLELGDSALYLCASSLLGQEKLFFGEGSRLTVL.

This clonotype was counted at least ten times. The chain combines TRBV19 with TRBJ2-2; a weak D match, TRBD1 (5 bases). The CDR3 consists of 17 residues. Trimming left V 4 bases short and J 0 bases short, with 15 bases between. CDR1 and CDR2 (germline): LNHDA, SQIVND (reference sequence). The CDR3 nucleotides are TGTGCCAGTAGTAGACCCCCAGGGAAACCGAACACCGGGGAGCTGTTTTTT. Translating gives CASSRPPGKPNTGELFF.

The chain links TRBV13 to TRBJ1-6; a possible D gene is TRBD1 (5 bases). The CDR3 totals 12 residues. Germline CDR1 is PRHDT and CDR2 is FYEKMQ (reference sequence). The V end lost 6 bases, the J end lost 10 bases, and 10 bases lay between the germline ends. CDR3 residues: CASRLGGSPLHF. The DNA for the CDR3 is TGTGCCAGCAGACTCGGGGGGTCACCCCTCCACTTT.

Details on this clonotype: A much larger clone is a single base away; this may be a read error. This sequence joins TRBV4-2 and TRBJ1-2, with 8 bases matching TRBD1. CDR3 length: 17 residues. Germline lookup yields CDR1 LGHNA and CDR2 YNFKEQ. CDR3 loop: CAGSLRTGPAMDYGYTF. As DNA, the CDR3 is TGTGCCGGCAGCCTCCGGACAGGGCCGGCCATGGACTATGGCTACACCTTC.

This clonotype was recorded a few times. A much larger clone lies one base from this, so it may be a read error. The chain links TRBV6-2 or TRBV6-3 to TRBJ1-6; TRBD1 matches 10 bases. The CDR3 length is 17 residues. V gave up 11 bases and J gave up 9 bases; unmatched junction bases: 19. CDR1 and CDR2 from the germline V gene are MNHEY and SVGEGT. In nucleotides, the CDR3 is TGTGCCTGCACCAACCCTCGGGGGACAGGGGTTATTTCACCCCTCCACTTT. This sequence encodes CACTNPRGTGVISPLHF.